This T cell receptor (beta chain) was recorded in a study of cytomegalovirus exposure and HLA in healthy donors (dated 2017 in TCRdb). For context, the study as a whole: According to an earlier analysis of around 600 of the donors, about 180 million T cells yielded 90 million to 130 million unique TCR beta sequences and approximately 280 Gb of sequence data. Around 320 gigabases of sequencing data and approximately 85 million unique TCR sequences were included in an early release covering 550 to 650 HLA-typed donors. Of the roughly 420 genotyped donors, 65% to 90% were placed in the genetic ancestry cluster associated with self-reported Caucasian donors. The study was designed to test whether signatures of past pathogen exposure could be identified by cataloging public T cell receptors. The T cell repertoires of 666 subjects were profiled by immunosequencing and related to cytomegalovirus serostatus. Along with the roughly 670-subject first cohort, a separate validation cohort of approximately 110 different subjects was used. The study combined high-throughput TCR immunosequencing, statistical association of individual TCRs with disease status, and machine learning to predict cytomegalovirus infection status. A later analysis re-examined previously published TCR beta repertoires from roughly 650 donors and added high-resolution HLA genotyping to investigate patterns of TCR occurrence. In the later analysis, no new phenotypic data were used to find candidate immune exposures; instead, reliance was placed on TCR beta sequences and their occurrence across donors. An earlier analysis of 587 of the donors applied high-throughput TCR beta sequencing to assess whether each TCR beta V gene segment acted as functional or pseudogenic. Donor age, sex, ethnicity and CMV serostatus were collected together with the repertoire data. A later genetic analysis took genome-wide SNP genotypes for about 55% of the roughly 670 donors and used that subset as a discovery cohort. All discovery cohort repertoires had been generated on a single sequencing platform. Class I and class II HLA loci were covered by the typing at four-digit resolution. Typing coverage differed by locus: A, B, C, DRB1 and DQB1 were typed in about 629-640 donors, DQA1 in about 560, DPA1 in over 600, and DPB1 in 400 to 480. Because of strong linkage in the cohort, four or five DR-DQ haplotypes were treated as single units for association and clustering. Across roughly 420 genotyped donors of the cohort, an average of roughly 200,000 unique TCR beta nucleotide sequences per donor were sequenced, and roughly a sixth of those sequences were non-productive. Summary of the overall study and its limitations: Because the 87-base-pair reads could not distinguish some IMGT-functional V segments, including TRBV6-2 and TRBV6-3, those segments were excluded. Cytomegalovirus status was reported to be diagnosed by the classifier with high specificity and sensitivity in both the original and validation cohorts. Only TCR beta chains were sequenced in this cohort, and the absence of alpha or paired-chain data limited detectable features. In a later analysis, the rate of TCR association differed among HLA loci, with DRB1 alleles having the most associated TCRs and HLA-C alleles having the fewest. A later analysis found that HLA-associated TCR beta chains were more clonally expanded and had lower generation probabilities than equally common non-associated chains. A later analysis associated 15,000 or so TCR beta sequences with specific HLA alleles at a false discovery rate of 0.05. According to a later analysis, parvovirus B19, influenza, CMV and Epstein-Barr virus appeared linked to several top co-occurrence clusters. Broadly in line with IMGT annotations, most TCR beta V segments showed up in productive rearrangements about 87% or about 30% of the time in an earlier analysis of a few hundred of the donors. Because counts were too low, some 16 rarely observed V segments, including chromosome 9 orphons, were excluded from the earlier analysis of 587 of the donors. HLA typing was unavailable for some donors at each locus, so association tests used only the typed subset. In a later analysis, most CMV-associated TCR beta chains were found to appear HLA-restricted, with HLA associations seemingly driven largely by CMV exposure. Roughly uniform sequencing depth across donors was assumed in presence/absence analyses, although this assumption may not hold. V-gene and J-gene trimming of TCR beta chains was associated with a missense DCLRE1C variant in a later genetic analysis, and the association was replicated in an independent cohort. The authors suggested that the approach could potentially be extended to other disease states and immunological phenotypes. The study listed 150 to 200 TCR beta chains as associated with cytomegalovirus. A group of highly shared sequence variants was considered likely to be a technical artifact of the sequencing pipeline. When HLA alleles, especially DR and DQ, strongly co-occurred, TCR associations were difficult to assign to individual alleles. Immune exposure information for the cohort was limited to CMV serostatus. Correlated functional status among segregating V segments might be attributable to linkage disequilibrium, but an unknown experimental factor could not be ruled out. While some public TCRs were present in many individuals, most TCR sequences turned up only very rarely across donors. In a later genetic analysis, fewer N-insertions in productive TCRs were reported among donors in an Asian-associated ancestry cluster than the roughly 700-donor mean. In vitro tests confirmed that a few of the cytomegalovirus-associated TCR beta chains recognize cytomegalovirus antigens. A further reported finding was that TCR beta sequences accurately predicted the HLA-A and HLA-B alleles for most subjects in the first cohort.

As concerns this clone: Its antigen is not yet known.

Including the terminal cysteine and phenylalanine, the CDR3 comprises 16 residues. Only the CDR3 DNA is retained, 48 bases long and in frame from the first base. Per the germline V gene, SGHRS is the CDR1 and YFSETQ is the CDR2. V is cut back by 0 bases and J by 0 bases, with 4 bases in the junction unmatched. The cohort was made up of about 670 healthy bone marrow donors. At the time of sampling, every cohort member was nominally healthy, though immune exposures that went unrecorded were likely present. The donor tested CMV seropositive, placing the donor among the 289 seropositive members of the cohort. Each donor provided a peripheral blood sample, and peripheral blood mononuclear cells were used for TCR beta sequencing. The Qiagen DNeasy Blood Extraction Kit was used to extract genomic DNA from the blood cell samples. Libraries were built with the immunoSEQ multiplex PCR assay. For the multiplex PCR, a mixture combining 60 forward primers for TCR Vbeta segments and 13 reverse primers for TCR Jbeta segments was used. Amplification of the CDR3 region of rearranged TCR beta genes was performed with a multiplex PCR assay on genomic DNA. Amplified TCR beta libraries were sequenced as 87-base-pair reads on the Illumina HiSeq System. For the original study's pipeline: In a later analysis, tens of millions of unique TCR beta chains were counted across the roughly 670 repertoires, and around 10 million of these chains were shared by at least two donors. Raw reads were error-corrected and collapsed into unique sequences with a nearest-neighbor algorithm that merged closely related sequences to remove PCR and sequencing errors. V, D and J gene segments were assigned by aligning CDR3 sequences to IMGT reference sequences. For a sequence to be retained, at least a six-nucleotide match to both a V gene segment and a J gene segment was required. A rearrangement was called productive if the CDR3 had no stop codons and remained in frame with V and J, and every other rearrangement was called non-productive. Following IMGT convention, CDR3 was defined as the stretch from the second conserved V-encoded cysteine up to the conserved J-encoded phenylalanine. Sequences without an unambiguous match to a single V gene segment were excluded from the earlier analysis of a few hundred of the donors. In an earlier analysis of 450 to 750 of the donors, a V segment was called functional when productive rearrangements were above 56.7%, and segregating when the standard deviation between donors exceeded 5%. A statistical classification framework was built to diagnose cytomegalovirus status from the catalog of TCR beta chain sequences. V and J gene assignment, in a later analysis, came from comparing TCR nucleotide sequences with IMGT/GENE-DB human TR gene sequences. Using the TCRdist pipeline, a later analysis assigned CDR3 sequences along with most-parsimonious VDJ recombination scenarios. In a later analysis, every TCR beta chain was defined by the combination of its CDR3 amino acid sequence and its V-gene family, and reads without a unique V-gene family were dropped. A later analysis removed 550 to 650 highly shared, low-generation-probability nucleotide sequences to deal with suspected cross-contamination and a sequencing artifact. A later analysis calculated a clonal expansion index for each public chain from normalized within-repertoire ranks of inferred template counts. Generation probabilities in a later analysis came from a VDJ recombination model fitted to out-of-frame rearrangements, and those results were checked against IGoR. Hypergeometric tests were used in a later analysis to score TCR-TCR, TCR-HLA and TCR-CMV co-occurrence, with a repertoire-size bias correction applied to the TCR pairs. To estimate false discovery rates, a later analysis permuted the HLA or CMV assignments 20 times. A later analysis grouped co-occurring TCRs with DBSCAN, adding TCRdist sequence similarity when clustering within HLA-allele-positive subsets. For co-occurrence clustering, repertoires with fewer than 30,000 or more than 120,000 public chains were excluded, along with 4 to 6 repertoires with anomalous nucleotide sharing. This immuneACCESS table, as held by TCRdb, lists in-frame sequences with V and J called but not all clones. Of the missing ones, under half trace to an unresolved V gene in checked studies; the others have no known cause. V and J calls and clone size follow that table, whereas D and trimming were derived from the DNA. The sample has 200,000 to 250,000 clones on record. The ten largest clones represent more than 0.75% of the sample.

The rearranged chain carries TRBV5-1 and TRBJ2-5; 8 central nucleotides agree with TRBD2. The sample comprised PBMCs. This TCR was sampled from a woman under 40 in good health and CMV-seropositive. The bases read TGCGCCAGCAGCTTGGGCCCAGCGGGGGACCAAGAGACCCAGTACTTC. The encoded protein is CASSLGPAGDQETQYF.